A single sample gave rise to the 3 T cell receptor beta chains below, sequenced in a study of control samples from healthy donors and cancer patients. Sequencing was performed with immunoSEQ multiplex PCR; in TCRdb, only in-frame clones are kept and a portion is missing. The data show roughly 84,000 clones, roughly 91% seen once. Sequencing used blood. Receptor source: a man in his fifties in good health.

The gene calls are TRBV6-5 and TRBJ1-1; perhaps TRBD1 as D (6 bases). Deletions cut 5 bases from V and 0 bases from J, with 13 bases between. Germline V gene data show CDR1 as MNHEY and CDR2 as SVGAGI. The length of the CDR3 is 15 residues. CDR3 sequence: CASSRNRALNTEAFF. In nucleotides, the CDR3 is TGTGCCAGCAGTCGAAACAGGGCCTTGAACACTGAAGCTTTCTTT.

The chain's CDR3 is CASSSESSYNEQFF. DNA of the CDR3: TGTGCCAGCAGCTCCGAGAGCTCCTACAATGAGCAGTTCTTC. This sequence joins TRBV6-5 and TRBJ2-1; no firm D call. This CDR3 is 14 amino acids long. Per germline, CDR1 MNHEY and CDR2 SVGAGI. V lost 6 bases and J lost 0, with 9 bases in between.

CDR3 DNA sequence: TGTGCCAGCAGCCAAACAGGGCTCAATTCACCCCTCCACTTT. Amino acids: CASSQTGLNSPLHF. The chain has TRBV3-1 (or the pseudogene TRBV3-2) and TRBJ1-6; possible D gene TRBD1, 6 bases. CDR1 and CDR2 (germline): LGHDT, YNNKEL (reference sequence). This CDR3 spans 14 amino acids. The ends were cut back, 2 bases at V and 7 bases at J, with 9 bases in the middle.